This TCR beta chain was captured by sequencing in a study of cytomegalovirus exposure and HLA in healthy donors. PCR involved 60 Vbeta and 13 Jbeta primers. Measured with immunoSEQ multiplex PCR; TCRdb has only the in-frame clones, and not every one. Among approximately 110,000 clones listed, 15% to 19% were seen once. Trimming left V 3 bases short and J 1 base short, with 18 bases between. This CDR3 is 18 amino acids long. The germline V gene has CDR1 SGHAT and CDR2 FQNNGV. This clone has more than one count but fewer than ten. This sample also contains other DNA sequences that code for the same CDR3.

The chain joins TRBV11-2 to TRBJ2-2, with D possibly being TRBD2 (5 bases). The source is a woman aged 18-35 years in good health and CMV-seronegative. Sequenced sample: PBMCs. CDR3: CASSFWRVPGGNTGELFF. The CDR3 nucleotides are TGTGCCAGCAGCTTTTGGCGGGTTCCGGGCGGGAACACCGGGGAGCTGTTTTTT.